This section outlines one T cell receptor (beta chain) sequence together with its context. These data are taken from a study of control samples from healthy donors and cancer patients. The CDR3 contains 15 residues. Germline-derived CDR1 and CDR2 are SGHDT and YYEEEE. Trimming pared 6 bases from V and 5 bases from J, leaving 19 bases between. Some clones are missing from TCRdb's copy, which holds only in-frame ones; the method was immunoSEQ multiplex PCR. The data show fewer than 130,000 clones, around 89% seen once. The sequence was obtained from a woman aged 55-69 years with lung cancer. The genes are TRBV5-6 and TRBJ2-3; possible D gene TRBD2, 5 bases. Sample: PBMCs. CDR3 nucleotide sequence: TGTGCCAGCACCGATGTGAGGGCCGGGGAAGATACGCAGTATTTT. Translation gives CASTDVRAGEDTQYF.